This T cell receptor (beta chain) was documented in a study of shared clonotypes between healthy human individuals. DNA from unsorted PBMC was sequenced on ten immunoSEQ deep assay plates. Assay used: immunoSEQ multiplex PCR; TCRdb lists only in-frame clones, some missing. The sample has about half a million clones, around 77% seen once. Study-level points and caveats: Only blood samples were collected, and tissue repertoires likely differ.

Germline V gene sequence: CDR1 SGHRS, CDR2 YFSETQ. The CDR3 totals 14 residues. Unmatched junction bases numbered 5, after V lost 2 bases and J lost 5 bases. This clone was observed a few times. Its cognate antigen is unknown. Study donors comprised healthy, HIV-negative adults devoid of recent acute infection or vaccination. This receptor was identified in a woman aged 35 to 49 in good health. Some clones in this sample may be carry-over from other donors' samples. The chain combines TRBV5-1 with TRBJ1-2; the match to TRBD1 covers 8 bases. Source material: PBMCs. The CDR3 sequence: CASSFGQGEYGYTF. The CDR3 DNA reads as TGCGCCAGCAGCTTCGGACAGGGAGAGTATGGCTACACCTTC.